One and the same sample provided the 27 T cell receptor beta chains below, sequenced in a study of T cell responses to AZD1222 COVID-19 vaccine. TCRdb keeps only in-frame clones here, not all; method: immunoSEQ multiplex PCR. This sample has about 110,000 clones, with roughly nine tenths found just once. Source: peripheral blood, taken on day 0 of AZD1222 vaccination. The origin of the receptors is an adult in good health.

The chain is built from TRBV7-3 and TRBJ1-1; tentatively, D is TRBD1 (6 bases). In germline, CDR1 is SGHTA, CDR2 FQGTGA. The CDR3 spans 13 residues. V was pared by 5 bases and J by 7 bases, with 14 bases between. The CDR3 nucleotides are TGTGCCAGCAGCCAGGACGAGGGGGGTGAAGCTTTCTTT. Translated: CASSQDEGGEAFF.

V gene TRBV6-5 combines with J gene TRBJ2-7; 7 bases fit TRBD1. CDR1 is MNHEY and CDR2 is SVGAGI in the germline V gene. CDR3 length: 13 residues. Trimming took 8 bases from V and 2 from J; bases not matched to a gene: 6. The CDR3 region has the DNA TGTGCCAGCCCAACCGGGACAGCCTACGAGCAGTACTTC. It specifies CASPTGTAYEQYF.

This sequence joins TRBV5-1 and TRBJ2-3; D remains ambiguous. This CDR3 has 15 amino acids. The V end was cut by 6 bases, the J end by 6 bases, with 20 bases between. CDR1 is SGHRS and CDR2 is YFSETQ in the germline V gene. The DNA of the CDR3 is TGCGCCAGCACCCCCTTGGGTCGGGCAATGGATACGCAGTATTTT. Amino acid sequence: CASTPLGRAMDTQYF.

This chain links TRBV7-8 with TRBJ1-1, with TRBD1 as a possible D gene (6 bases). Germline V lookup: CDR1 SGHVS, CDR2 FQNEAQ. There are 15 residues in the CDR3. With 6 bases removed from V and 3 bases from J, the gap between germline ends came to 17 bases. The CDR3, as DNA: TGTGCCAGCAGTTTCCGGCAGGGGTCGGACACTGAAGCTTTCTTT. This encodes CASSFRQGSDTEAFF.

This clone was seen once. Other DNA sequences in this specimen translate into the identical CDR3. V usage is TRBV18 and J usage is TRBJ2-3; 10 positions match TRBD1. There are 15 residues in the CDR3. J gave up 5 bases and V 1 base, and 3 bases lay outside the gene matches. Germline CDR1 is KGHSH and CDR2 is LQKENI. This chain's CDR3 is CASSPQTGGRDTQYF. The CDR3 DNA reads TGTGCCAGCTCACCACAGACAGGGGGCAGAGATACGCAGTATTTT.

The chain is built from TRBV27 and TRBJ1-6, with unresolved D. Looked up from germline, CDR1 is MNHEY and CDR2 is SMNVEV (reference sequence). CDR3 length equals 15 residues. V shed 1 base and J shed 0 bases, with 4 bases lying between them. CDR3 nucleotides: TGTGCCAGCAGTTTATTTAGCTCCTATAATTCACCCCTCCACTTT. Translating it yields CASSLFSSYNSPLHF.

The CDR3 DNA reads TGCAGCGGTACACCGGGACATCGGAACACTGAAGCTTTCTTT. Protein: CSGTPGHRNTEAFF. The chain joins TRBV29-1 to TRBJ1-1, with D maybe TRBD1 (6 bases). This CDR3 comprises 14 residues. Germline CDR1 reads SQVTM; CDR2 reads ANQGSEA. Trimming pared 7 bases from V and 1 base from J, leaving 16 bases between.

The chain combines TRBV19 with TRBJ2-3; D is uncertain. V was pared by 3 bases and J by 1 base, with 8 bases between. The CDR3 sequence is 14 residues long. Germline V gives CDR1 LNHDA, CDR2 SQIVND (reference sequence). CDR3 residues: CASSIGWGTDTQYF. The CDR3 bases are TGTGCCAGTAGTATTGGGTGGGGCACAGATACGCAGTATTTT. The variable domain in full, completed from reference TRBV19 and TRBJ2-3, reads DGGITQSPKYLFRKEGQNVTLSCEQNLNHDAMYWYRQDPGQGLRLIYYSQIVNDFQKGDIAEGYSVSREKKESFPLTVTSAQKNPTAFYLCASSIGWGTDTQYFGPGTRLTVL.

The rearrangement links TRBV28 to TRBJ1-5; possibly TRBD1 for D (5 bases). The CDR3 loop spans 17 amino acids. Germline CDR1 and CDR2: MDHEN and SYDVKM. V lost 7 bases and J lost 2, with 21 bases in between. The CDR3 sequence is CASNQSARQRRNQPQHF. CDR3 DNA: TGTGCCAGCAATCAATCCGCTCGACAGCGTCGCAATCAGCCCCAGCATTTT. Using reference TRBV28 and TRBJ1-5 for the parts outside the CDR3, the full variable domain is DVKVTQSSRYLVKRTGEKVFLECVQDMDHENMFWYRQDPGLGLRLIYFSYDVKMKEKGDIPEGYSVSREKKERFSLILESASTNQTSMYLCASNQSARQRRNQPQHFGDGTRLSIL.

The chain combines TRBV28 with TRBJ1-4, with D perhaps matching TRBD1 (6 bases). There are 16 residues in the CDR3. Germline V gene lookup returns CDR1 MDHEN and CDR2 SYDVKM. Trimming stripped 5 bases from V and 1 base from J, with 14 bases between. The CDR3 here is CASSGQFKGTNEKLFF. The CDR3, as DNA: TGTGCCAGCAGTGGACAGTTTAAGGGAACTAATGAAAAACTGTTTTTT. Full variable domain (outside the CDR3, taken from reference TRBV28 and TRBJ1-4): DVKVTQSSRYLVKRTGEKVFLECVQDMDHENMFWYRQDPGLGLRLIYFSYDVKMKEKGDIPEGYSVSREKKERFSLILESASTNQTSMYLCASSGQFKGTNEKLFFGSGTQLSVL.

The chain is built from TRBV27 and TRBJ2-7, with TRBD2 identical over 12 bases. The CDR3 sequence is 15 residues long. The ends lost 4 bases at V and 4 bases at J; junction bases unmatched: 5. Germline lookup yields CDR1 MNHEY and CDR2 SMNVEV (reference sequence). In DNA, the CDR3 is TGTGCCAGCAGTTCCCCTACTAGCGGGAGGTACGAGCAGTACTTC. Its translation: CASSSPTSGRYEQYF.

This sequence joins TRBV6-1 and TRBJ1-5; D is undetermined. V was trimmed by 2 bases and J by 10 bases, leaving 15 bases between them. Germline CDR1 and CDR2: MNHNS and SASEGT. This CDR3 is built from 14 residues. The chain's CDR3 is CASSEIGGARPQHF. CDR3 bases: TGTGCCAGCAGTGAAATCGGCGGAGCACGCCCCCAGCATTTT.

The CDR3 DNA reads TGTGCCAGTAAATGGACGGCGGGCACCAATGAGCAGTTCTTC. Translation: CASKWTAGTNEQFF. The rearrangement links TRBV19 to TRBJ2-1; possibly TRBD2 for D (5 bases). The CDR3 loop spans 14 amino acids. Germline V lookup: CDR1 LNHDA, CDR2 SQIVND (reference sequence). The V and J ends lost 7 bases and 6 bases respectively, with 16 bases between them. Combining the CDR3 with reference TRBV19 and TRBJ2-1 gives the whole variable domain DGGITQSPKYLFRKEGQNVTLSCEQNLNHDAMYWYRQDPGQGLRLIYYSQIVNDFQKGDIAEGYSVSREKKESFPLTVTSAQKNPTAFYLCASKWTAGTNEQFFGPGTRLTVL.

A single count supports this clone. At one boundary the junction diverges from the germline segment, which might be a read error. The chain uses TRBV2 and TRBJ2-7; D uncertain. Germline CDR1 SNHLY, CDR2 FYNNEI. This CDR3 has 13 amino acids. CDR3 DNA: TGTGCCAGCAGTGAAGCCCCCGGTTACGCGCAGTACTTC. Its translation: CASSEAPGYAQYF.

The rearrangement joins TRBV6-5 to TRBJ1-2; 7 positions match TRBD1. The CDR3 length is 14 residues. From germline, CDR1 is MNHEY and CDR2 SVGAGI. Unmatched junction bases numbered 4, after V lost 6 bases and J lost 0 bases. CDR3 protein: CASSRQGSNYGYTF. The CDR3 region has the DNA TGTGCCAGCAGCCGACAGGGATCTAACTATGGCTACACCTTC.

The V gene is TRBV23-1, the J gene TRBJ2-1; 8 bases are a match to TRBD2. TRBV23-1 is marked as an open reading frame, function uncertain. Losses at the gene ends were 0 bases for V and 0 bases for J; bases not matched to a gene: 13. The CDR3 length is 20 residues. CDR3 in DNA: TGCGCCAGCAGTCAATCACGGATAATCAAAGCGGGAGACTCCTACAATGAGCAGTTCTTC. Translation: CASSQSRIIKAGDSYNEQFF.

The CDR3 sequence: CASRATGRGNEQYF. DNA for the CDR3: TGTGCCAGCAGGGCAACAGGCCGTGGGAACGAGCAGTACTTC. The chain uses TRBV28 and TRBJ2-7, with TRBD1 as a possible D gene (5 bases). V was pared by 6 bases and J by 5 bases, with 17 bases between. This CDR3 contains 14 residues. Germline CDR1 is MDHEN and CDR2 is SYDVKM.

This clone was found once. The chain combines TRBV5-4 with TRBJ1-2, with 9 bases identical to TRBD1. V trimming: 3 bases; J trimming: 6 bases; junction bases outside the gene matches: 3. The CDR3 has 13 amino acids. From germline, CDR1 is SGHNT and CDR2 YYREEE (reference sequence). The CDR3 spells CASSSDRGNGYTF. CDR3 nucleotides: TGTGCCAGCAGCTCCGACAGGGGGAATGGCTACACCTTC.

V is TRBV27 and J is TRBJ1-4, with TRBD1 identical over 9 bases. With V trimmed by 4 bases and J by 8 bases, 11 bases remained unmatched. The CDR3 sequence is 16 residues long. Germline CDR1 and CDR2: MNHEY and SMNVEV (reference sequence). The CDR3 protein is CASSSGQTGGREKLFF. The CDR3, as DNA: TGTGCCAGCAGTTCAGGACAGACAGGGGGGAGGGAAAAACTGTTTTTT.

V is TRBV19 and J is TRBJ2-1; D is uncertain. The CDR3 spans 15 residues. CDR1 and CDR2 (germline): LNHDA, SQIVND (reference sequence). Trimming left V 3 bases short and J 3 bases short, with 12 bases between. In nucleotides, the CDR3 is TGTGCCAGTAGTATTGGCGGCAGCGACTACAATGAGCAGTTCTTC. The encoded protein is CASSIGGSDYNEQFF.

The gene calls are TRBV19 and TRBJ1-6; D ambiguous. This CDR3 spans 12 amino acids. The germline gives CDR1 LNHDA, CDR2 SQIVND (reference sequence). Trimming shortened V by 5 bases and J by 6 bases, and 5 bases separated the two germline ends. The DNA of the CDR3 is TGTGCCAGTAGTGATCGTAATTCACCCCTCCACTTT. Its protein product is CASSDRNSPLHF.

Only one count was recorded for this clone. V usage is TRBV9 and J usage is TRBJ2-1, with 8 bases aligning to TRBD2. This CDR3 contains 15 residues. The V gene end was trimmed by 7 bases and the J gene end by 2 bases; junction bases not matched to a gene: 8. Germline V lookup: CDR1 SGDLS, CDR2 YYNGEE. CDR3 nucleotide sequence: TGTGCCAGCGGACGTAGCGGGGAGGCCTACAATGAGCAGTTCTTC. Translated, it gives CASGRSGEAYNEQFF.

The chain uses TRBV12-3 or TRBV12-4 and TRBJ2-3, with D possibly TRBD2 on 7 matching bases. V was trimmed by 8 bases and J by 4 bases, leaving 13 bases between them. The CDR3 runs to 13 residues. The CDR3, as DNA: TGTGCCAGCCTCCGGGGGGCCTCAGATACGCAGTATTTT. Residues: CASLRGASDTQYF.

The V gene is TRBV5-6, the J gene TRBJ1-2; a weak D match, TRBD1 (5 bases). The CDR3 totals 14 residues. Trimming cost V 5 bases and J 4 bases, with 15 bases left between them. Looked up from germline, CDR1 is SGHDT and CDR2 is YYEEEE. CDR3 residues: CASRPRGGSYGYTF. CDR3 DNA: TGTGCCAGCAGGCCAAGGGGCGGGTCCTATGGCTACACCTTC.

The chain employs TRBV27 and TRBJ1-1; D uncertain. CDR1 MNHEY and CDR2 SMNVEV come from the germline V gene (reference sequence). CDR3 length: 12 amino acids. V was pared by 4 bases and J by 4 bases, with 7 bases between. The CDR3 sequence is CASSYRGTEAFF. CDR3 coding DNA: TGTGCCAGCAGTTATCGGGGCACTGAAGCTTTCTTT.

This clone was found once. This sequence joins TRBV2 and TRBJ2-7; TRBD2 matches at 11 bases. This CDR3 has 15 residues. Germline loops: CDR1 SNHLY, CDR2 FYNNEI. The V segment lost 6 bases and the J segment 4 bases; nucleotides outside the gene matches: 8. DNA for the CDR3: TGTGCCAGCAGGGGGTTTAGCGGGAGGGGATACGAGCAGTACTTC. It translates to CASRGFSGRGYEQYF. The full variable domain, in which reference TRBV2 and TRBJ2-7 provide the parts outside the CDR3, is EPEVTQTPSHQVTQMGQEVILRCVPISNHLYFYWYRQILGQKVEFLVSFYNNEISEKSEIFDDQFSVERPDGSNFTLKIRSTKLEDSAMYFCASRGFSGRGYEQYFGPGTRLTVT.

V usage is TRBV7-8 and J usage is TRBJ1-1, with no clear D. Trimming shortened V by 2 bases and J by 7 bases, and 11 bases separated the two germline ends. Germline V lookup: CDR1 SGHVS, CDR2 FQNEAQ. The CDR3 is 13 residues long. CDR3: CASSLILAGEAFF. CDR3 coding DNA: TGTGCCAGCAGCTTAATTCTGGCAGGTGAAGCTTTCTTT.